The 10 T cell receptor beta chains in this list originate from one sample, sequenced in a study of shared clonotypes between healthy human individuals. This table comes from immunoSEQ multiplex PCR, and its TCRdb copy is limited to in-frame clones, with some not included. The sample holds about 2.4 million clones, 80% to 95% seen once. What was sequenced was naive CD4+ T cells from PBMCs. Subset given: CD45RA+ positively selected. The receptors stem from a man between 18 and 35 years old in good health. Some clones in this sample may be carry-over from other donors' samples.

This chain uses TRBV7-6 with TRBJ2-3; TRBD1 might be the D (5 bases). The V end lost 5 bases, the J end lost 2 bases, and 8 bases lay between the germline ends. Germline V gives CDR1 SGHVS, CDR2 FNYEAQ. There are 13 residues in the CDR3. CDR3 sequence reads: CASSATVTDTQYF. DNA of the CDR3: TGTGCCAGCAGCGCGACAGTCACAGATACGCAGTATTTT.

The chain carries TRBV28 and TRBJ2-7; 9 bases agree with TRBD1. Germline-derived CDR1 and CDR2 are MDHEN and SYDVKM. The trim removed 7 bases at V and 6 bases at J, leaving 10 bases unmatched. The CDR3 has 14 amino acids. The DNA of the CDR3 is TGTGCCAGCACCCTGGGGACAGGGTTCTCCGAGCAGTACTTC. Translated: CASTLGTGFSEQYF.

In DNA form, the CDR3 reads TGTGCCAGCTCAGAAAGGACAGAAGACTATGGCTACACCTTC. As protein: CASSERTEDYGYTF. The V call is TRBV18, the J call TRBJ1-2, with a weak D call TRBD1 (6 bases). V gave up 5 bases and J gave up 3 bases, with 13 bases separating them. The CDR3 extends over 14 amino acids. The germline V gene encodes CDR1 KGHSH and CDR2 LQKENI.

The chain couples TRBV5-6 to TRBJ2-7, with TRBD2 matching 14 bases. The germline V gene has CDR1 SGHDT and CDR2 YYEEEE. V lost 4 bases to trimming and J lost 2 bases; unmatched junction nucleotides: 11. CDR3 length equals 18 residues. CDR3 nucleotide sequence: TGTGCCAGCAGCCCTAGCGGGACTAGCGGGAGTTCAGCCTACGAGCAGTACTTC. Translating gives CASSPSGTSGSSAYEQYF.

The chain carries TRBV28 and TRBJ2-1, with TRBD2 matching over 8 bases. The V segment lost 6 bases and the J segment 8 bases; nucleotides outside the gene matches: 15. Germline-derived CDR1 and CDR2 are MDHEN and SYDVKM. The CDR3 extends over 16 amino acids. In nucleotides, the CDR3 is TGTGCCAGCAGCCAACTAGCGGCTGACTGGGGGGATGAGCAGTTCTTC. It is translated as CASSQLAADWGDEQFF. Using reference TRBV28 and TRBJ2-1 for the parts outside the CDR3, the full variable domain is DVKVTQSSRYLVKRTGEKVFLECVQDMDHENMFWYRQDPGLGLRLIYFSYDVKMKEKGDIPEGYSVSREKKERFSLILESASTNQTSMYLCASSQLAADWGDEQFFGPGTRLTVL.

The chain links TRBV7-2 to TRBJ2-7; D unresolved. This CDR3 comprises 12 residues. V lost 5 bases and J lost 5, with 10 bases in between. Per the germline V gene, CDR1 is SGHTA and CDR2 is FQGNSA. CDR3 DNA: TGTGCCAGCAGCGCCCTCAGGAACGAGCAGTACTTC. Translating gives CASSALRNEQYF.

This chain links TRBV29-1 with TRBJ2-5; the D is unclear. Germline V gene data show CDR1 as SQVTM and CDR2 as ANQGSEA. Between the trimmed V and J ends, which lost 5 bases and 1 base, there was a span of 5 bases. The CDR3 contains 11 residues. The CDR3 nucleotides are TGCAGCGTTAGGACCCAAGAGACCCAGTACTTC. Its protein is CSVRTQETQYF.

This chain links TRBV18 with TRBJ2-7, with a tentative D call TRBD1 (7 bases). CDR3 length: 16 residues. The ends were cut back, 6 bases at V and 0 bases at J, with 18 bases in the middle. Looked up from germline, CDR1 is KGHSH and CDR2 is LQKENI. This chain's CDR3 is CASSREAGTASYEQYF. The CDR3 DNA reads TGTGCCAGCTCCCGAGAGGCGGGGACAGCCTCCTACGAGCAGTACTTC.

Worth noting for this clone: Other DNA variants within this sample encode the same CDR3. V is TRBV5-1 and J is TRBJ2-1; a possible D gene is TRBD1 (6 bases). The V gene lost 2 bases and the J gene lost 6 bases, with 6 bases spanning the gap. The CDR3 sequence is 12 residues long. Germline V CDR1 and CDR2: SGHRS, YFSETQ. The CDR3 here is CASSLQGNEQFF. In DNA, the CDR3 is TGCGCCAGCAGCTTACAGGGCAATGAGCAGTTCTTC.

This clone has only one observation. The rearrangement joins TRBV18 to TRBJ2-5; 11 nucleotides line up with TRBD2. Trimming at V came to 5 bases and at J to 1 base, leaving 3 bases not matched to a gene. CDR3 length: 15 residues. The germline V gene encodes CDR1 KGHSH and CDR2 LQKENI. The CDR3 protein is CASSNLAGGQETQYF. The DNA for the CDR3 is TGTGCCAGCTCAAATCTAGCGGGGGGCCAAGAGACCCAGTACTTC. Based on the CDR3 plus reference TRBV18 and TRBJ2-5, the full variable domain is NAGVMQNPRHLVRRRGQEARLRCSPMKGHSHVYWYRQLPEEGLKFMVYLQKENIIDESGMPKERFSAEFPKEGPSILRIQQVVRGDSAAYFCASSNLAGGQETQYFGPGTRLLVL.